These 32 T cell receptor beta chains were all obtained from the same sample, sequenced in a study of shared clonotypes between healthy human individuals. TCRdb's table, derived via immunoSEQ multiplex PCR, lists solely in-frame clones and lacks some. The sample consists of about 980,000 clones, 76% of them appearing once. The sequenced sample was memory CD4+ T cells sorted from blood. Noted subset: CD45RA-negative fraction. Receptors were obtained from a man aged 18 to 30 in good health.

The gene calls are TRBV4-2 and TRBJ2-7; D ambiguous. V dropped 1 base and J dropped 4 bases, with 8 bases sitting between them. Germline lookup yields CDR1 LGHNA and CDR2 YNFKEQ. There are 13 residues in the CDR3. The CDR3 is CASSQALGYEQYF. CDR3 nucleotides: TGTGCCAGCAGCCAAGCCCTAGGATACGAGCAGTACTTC.

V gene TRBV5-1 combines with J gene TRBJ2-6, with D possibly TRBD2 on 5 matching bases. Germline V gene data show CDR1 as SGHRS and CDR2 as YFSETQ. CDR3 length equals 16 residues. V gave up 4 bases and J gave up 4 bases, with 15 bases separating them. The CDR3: CASSVDAGGGANVLTF. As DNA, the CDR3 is TGCGCCAGCAGCGTGGACGCAGGAGGAGGGGCCAACGTCCTGACTTTC.

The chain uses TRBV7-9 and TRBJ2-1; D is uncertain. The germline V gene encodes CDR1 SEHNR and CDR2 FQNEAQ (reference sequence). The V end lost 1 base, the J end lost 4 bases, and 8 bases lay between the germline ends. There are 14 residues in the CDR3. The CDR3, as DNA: TGTGCCAGCAGCTTAGAATCCTTTTACAATGAGCAGTTCTTC. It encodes CASSLESFYNEQFF.

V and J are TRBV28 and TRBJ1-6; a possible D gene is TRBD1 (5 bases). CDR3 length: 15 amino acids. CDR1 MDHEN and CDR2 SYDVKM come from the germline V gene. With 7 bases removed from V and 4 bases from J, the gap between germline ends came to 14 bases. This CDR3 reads CASNREGTYNSPLHF. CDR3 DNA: TGTGCCAGCAACCGAGAGGGGACTTATAATTCACCCCTCCACTTT.

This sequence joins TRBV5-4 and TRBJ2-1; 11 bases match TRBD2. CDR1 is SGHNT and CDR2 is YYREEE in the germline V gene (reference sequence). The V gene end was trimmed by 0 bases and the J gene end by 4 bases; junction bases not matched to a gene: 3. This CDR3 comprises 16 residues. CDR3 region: CASSLGGLAAYNEQFF. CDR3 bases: TGTGCCAGCAGCTTGGGGGGACTAGCGGCATACAATGAGCAGTTCTTC.

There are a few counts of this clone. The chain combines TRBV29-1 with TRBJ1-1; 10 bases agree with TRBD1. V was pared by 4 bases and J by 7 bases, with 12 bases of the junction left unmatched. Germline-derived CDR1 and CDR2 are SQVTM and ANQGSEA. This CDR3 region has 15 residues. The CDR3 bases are TGCAGCGTTGTATTTGGGACAGGGGCTGGGAATGAAGCTTTCTTT. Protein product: CSVVFGTGAGNEAFF.

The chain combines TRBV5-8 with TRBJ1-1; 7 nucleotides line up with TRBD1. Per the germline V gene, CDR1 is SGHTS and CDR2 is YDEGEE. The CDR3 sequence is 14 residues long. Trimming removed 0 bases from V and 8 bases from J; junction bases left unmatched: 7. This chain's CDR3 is CASSLAPETGEAFF. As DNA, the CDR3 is TGTGCCAGCAGCTTGGCCCCCGAGACAGGGGAAGCTTTCTTT.

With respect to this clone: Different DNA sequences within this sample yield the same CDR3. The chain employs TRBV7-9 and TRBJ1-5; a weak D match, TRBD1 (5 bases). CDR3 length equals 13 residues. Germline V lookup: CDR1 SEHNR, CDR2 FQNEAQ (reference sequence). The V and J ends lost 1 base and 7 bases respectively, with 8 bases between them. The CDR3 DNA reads TGTGCCAGCAGCTTAGGGACAACACAGCCCCAGCATTTT. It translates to CASSLGTTQPQHF.

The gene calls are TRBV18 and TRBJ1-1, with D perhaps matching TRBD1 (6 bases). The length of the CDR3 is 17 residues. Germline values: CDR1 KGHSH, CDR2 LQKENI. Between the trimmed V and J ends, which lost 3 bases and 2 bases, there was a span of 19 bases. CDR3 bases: TGTGCCAGCTCACCCTCGTATTCGGGGGGCTCTAACACTGAAGCTTTCTTT. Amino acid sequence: CASSPSYSGGSNTEAFF. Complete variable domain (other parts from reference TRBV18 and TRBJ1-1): NAGVMQNPRHLVRRRGQEARLRCSPMKGHSHVYWYRQLPEEGLKFMVYLQKENIIDESGMPKERFSAEFPKEGPSILRIQQVVRGDSAAYFCASSPSYSGGSNTEAFFGQGTRLTVV.

The CDR3 loop reads CASSLGDSSYEQYF. CDR3 sequence (DNA): TGTGCCAGCAGCTTAGGGGACAGCTCCTACGAGCAGTACTTC. The V and J genes are TRBV7-9 and TRBJ2-7, with 7 bases matching TRBD1. CDR3 length: 14 residues. Looked up from germline, CDR1 is SEHNR and CDR2 is FQNEAQ (reference sequence). Unmatched junction bases numbered 0, after V lost 1 base and J lost 0 bases.

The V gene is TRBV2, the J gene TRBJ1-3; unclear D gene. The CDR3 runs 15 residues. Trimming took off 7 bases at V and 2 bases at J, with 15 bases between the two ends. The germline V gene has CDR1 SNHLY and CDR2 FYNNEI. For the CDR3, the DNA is TGTGCCAGCAAAGGGCGGTCGGGCGCTGGAAACACCATATATTTT. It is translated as CASKGRSGAGNTIYF. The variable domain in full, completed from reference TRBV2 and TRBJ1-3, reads EPEVTQTPSHQVTQMGQEVILRCVPISNHLYFYWYRQILGQKVEFLVSFYNNEISEKSEIFDDQFSVERPDGSNFTLKIRSTKLEDSAMYFCASKGRSGAGNTIYFGEGSWLTVV.

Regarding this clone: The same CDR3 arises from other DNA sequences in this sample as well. CDR3 sequence reads: CASSRSDSREQYF. CDR3 bases: TGTGCCAGCTCACGCTCGGACTCTCGCGAGCAGTACTTC. The chain combines TRBV18 with TRBJ2-7, with D tentatively TRBD2 (5 bases). The V gene's germline CDR1 is KGHSH and CDR2 LQKENI. Trimming took 4 bases from V and 6 from J, leaving 13 bases between them. The CDR3 spans 13 residues.

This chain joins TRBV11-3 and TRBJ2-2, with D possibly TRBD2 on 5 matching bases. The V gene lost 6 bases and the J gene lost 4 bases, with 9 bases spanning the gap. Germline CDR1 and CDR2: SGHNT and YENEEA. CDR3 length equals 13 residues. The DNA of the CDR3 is TGTGCCAGCAGGGCCAGCGGCACCGGGGAGCTGTTTTTT. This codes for CASRASGTGELFF.

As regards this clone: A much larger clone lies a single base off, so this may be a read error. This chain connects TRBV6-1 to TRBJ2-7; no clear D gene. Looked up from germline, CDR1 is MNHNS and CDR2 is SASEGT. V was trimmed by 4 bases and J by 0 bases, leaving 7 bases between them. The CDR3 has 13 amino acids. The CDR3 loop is CASSGTVSYEQYF. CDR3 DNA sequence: TGTGCCAGCAGTGGGACCGTCTCCTACGAGCAGTACTTC.

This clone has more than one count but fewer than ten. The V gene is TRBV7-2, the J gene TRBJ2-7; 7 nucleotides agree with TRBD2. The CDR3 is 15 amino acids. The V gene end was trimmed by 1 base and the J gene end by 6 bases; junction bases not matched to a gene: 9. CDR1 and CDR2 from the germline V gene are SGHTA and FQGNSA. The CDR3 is CASSLGRGSFLEQYF. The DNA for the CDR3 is TGTGCCAGCAGCTTAGGTCGCGGGAGCTTTCTCGAGCAGTACTTC.

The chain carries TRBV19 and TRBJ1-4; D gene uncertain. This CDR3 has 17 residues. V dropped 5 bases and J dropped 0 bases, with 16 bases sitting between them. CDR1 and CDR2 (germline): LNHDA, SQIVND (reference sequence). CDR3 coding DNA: TGTGCCAGTAGTTCAACCCGAACGCTTGCAACTAATGAAAAACTGTTTTTT. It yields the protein CASSSTRTLATNEKLFF.

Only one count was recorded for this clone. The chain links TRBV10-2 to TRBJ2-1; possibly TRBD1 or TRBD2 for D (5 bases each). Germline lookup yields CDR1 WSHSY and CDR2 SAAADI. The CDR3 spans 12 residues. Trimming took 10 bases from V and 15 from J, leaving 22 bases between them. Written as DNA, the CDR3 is TGCGCCATAGGACACCGGGACGGGAAATTGTTCTTC. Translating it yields CAIGHRDGKLFF.

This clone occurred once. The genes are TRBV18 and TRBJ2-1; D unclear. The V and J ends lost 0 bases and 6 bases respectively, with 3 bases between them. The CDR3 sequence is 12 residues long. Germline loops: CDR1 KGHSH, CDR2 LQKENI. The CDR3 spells CASSPPVNEQFF. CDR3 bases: TGTGCCAGCTCACCACCAGTCAATGAGCAGTTCTTC.

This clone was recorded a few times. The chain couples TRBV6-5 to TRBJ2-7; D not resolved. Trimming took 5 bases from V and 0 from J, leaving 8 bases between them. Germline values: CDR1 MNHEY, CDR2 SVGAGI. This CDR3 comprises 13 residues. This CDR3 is CASSRTYSYEQYF. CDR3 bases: TGTGCCAGCAGTCGGACGTACTCCTACGAGCAGTACTTC.

The CDR3 coding sequence is TGTGCCAGCAGCCAGACATCAAGGTCACCCCTCCACTTT. Its protein is CASSQTSRSPLHF. The genes are TRBV14 and TRBJ1-6; D uncertain. Trimming removed 3 bases at V and 10 bases at J, with 10 bases between. This CDR3 contains 13 residues. Germline V gives CDR1 SGHDN, CDR2 FVKESK.

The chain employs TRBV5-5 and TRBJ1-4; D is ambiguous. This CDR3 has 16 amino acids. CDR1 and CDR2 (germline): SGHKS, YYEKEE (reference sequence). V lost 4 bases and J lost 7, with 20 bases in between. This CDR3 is CASSHPGGPSGEKLFF. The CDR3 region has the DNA TGTGCCAGCAGCCACCCGGGTGGGCCCTCGGGTGAAAAACTGTTTTTT.

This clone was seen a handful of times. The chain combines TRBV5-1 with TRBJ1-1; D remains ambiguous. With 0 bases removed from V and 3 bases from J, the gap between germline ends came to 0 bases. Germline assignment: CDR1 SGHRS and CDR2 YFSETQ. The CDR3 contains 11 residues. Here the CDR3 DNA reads TGCGCCAGCAGCTTGGACACTGAAGCTTTCTTT. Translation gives CASSLDTEAFF.

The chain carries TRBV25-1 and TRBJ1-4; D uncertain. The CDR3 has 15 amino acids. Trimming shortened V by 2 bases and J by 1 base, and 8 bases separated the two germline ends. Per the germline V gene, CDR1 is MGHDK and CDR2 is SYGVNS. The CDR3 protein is CASSEAGGTNEKLFF. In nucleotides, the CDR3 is TGTGCCAGCAGTGAAGCGGGAGGAACTAATGAAAAACTGTTTTTT.

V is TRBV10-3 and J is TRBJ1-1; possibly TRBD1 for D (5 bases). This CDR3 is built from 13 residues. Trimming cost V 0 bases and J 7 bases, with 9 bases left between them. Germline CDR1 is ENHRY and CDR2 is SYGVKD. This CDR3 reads CAISESAGSEAFF. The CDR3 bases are TGTGCCATCAGTGAGTCTGCAGGGAGTGAAGCTTTCTTT.

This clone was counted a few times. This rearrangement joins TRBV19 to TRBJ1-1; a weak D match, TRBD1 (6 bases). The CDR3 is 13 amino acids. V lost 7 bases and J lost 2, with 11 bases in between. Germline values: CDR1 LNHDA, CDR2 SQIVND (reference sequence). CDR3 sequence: CASKQGINTEAFF. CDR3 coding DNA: TGTGCCAGTAAACAGGGAATCAACACTGAAGCTTTCTTT.

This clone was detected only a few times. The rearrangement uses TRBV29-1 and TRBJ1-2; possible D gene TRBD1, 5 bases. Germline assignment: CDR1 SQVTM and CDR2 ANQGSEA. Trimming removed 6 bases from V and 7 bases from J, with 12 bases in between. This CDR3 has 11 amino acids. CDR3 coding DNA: TGCAGCGTCGGACACGGGACTGGCTACACCTTC. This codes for CSVGHGTGYTF.

The DNA for the CDR3 is TGTGCCAGCAGCTTATCCCAGGGGGCTAACAATGAGCAGTTCTTC. As protein: CASSLSQGANNEQFF. The chain employs TRBV7-2 and TRBJ2-1, with TRBD1 matching over 8 bases. Germline trimming cut 2 bases from V and 5 bases from J; bases unmatched to any gene: 5. The CDR3 has 15 residues. Per the germline V gene, CDR1 is SGHTA and CDR2 is FQGNSA.

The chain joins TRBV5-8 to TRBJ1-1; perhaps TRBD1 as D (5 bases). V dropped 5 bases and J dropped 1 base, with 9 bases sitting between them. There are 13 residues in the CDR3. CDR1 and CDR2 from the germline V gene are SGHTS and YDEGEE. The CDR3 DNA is TGTGCCAGCAGAACCGGGGCGAACACTGAAGCTTTCTTT. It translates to CASRTGANTEAFF.

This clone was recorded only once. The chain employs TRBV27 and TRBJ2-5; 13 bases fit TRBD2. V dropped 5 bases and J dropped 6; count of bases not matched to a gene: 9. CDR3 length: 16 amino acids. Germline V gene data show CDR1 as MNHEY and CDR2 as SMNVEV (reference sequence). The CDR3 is CASSPHTSGGAKTQYF. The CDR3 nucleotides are TGTGCCAGCAGTCCTCATACTAGCGGGGGGGCGAAGACCCAGTACTTC.

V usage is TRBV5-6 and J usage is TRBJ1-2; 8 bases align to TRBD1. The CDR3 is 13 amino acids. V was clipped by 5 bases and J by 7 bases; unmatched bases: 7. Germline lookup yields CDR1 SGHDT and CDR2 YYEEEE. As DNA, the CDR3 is TGTGCCAGCAGGGAGACAGGGGAGGCTGGCTACACCTTC. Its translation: CASRETGEAGYTF.

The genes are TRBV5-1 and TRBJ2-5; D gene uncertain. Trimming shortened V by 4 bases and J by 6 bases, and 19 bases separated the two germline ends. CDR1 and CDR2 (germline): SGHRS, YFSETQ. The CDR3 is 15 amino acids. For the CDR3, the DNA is TGCGCCAGCAGCGGGAACTCAGGCGTCGGGCAGACCCAGTACTTC. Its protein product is CASSGNSGVGQTQYF.

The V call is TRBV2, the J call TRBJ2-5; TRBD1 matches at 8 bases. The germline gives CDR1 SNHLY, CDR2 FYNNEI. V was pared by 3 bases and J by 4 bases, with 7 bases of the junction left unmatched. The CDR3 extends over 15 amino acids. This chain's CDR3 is CASSDMWQGAETQYF. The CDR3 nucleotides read TGTGCCAGCAGTGACATGTGGCAGGGGGCAGAGACCCAGTACTTC.